These 28 T cell receptor beta chains were all obtained from the same sample, sequenced in a study of monozygotic twins with inflammatory bowel disease. TCRdb reprocessed the 5' RACE reads and reports one entry per CDR3 protein, with no DNA. This sample's clone table lists 200,000 to 250,000 distinct CDR3 sequences. Material: blood. All receptors derive from a human donor with ulcerative colitis or Crohn's disease, or a healthy co-twin of an affected twin (not recorded which).

This rearrangement joins TRBV5-1 to TRBJ1-5; TCRdb gives TRBD1 as the D gene, but with no DNA this cannot be confirmed. CDR1 and CDR2 from the germline V gene are SGHRS and YFSETQ. The CDR3 consists of 14 residues. The CDR3 sequence is CASSLEQGDQPQHF.

The chain carries TRBV5-1 and TRBJ1-2. The germline V gene encodes CDR1 SGHRS and CDR2 YFSETQ. This CDR3 is built from 13 residues. This CDR3 reads CASSRGSSNGYTF.

The chain employs TRBV6-1 and TRBJ1-1; TCRdb gives TRBD1 as the D gene, but with no DNA this cannot be confirmed. This CDR3 is 15 amino acids long. Germline V CDR1 and CDR2: MNHNS, SASEGT. The CDR3 sequence is CASSLGTASNTEAFF.

The genes are TRBV5-4 and TRBJ2-3; TCRdb lists TRBD1, though no DNA is available to test this call. The CDR3 covers 15 residues. From germline, CDR1 is SGHNT and CDR2 YYREEE (reference sequence). The CDR3 loop is CASSLGAGRGDTQYF.

The rearrangement joins TRBV5-1 to TRBJ2-1; TCRdb designates TRBD1, a call that cannot be tested without DNA. Germline V lookup: CDR1 SGHRS, CDR2 YFSETQ. This CDR3 is 11 amino acids long. The CDR3 loop reads CASTDSTEQFF. Drawing the rest from reference TRBV5-1 and TRBJ2-1, the complete variable domain is KAGVTQTPRYLIKTRGQQVTLSCSPISGHRSVSWYQQTPGQGLQFLFEYFSETQRNKGNFPGRFSGRQFSNSRSEMNVSTLELGDSALYLCASTDSTEQFFGPGTRLTVL.

V gene TRBV14 combines with J gene TRBJ1-2. The CDR3 is 14 residues long. Per the germline V gene, CDR1 is SGHDN and CDR2 is FVKESK. The CDR3 protein is CASSQGSENYGYTF.

V usage is TRBV20-1 and J usage is TRBJ2-1; TCRdb names TRBD1, which stays unverified in the absence of DNA. The CDR3 is made up of 14 amino acids. Germline lookup yields CDR1 DFQATT and CDR2 SNEGSKA (reference sequence). The CDR3 loop reads CSAFSGGATNEQFF.

The CDR3 is CASSLAEQVETEAFF. The genes are TRBV5-1 and TRBJ1-1; TCRdb returns TRBD1, unconfirmable since there is no DNA. The germline V gene has CDR1 SGHRS and CDR2 YFSETQ. The CDR3 extends over 15 amino acids.

The V call is TRBV12-3 or TRBV12-4, the J call TRBJ1-2; there is no DNA to check the TCRdb D call of TRBD1. The CDR3 loop spans 13 amino acids. CDR3 sequence: CASSFYPGDGYTF.

The V call is TRBV7-9, the J call TRBJ2-4; TCRdb proposes TRBD1, but this gene call is untestable without DNA. The CDR3 loop spans 12 amino acids. The germline CDR1 and CDR2 sequences are SEHNR and FQNEAQ (reference sequence). The CDR3: CASSLAQGVQYF.

CDR3 protein: CASSLEGRTYEQYF. The chain couples TRBV5-1 to TRBJ2-7; TCRdb calls TRBD2, which cannot be checked without DNA. Germline CDR1 and CDR2: SGHRS and YFSETQ. CDR3 length equals 14 residues. Full variable domain (remainder filled in from reference TRBV5-1 and TRBJ2-7): KAGVTQTPRYLIKTRGQQVTLSCSPISGHRSVSWYQQTPGQGLQFLFEYFSETQRNKGNFPGRFSGRQFSNSRSEMNVSTLELGDSALYLCASSLEGRTYEQYFGPGTRLTVT.

The rearrangement links TRBV2 to TRBJ2-1; with no DNA, the TCRdb D assignment of TRBD2 cannot be verified. This CDR3 is built from 15 residues. CDR1 and CDR2 (germline): SNHLY, FYNNEI. The CDR3 reads CASSEYGTLAPEQFF.

The chain is built from TRBV18 and TRBJ1-1; TCRdb's assignment of TRBD1 cannot be checked, as there is no DNA. The CDR3 is 15 residues long. Germline V gives CDR1 KGHSH, CDR2 LQKENI. The CDR3 protein is CASCTQGDLNTEAFF. The whole variable domain, remainder taken from reference TRBV18 and TRBJ1-1, is NAGVMQNPRHLVRRRGQEARLRCSPMKGHSHVYWYRQLPEEGLKFMVYLQKENIIDESGMPKERFSAEFPKEGPSILRIQQVVRGDSAAYFCASCTQGDLNTEAFFGQGTRLTVV.

The gene calls are TRBV6-1 and TRBJ2-7. The V gene's germline CDR1 is MNHNS and CDR2 SASEGT. The length of the CDR3 is 14 residues. Here the CDR3 reads CASSERVFLDEQYF.

This chain uses TRBV5-4 with TRBJ1-4; there is no DNA to check the TCRdb D call of TRBD1. Germline-derived CDR1 and CDR2 are SGHNT and YYREEE (reference sequence). The CDR3 is made up of 19 amino acids. CDR3 sequence: CASSLRGQSFSATNEKLFF. The full variable domain, with the rest looked up from reference TRBV5-4 and TRBJ1-4, is ETGVTQSPTHLIKTRGQQVTLRCSSQSGHNTVSWYQQALGQGPQFIFQYYREEENGRGNFPPRFSGLQFPNYSSELNVNALELDDSALYLCASSLRGQSFSATNEKLFFGSGTQLSVL.

The chain couples TRBV5-5 to TRBJ2-5; lacking DNA, the TRBD1 call made by TCRdb goes unchecked. The CDR3 is made up of 15 amino acids. Per germline, CDR1 SGHKS and CDR2 YYEKEE (reference sequence). This CDR3 reads CASTQDRVRGETQYF.

This chain connects TRBV6-5 to TRBJ1-1; TCRdb indicates TRBD1, and absent DNA this call remains unverified. There are 13 residues in the CDR3. Germline lookup yields CDR1 MNHEY and CDR2 SVGAGI. The CDR3: CATGGTTDTEAFF.

The V call is TRBV19, the J call TRBJ2-2; TCRdb's D call, TRBD1, is unchecked because there is no DNA. The CDR3 sequence is 16 residues long. From germline, CDR1 is LNHDA and CDR2 SQIVND (reference sequence). CDR3 protein: CASSLWGTVLTGELFF. Full variable domain (rest looked up from reference TRBV19 and TRBJ2-2): DGGITQSPKYLFRKEGQNVTLSCEQNLNHDAMYWYRQDPGQGLRLIYYSQIVNDFQKGDIAEGYSVSREKKESFPLTVTSAQKNPTAFYLCASSLWGTVLTGELFFGEGSRLTVL.

V gene TRBV3-1 combines with J gene TRBJ2-5; no DNA is available, so the TRBD2 call from TCRdb remains unchecked. CDR3 size: 18 residues. CDR1 is LGHDT and CDR2 is YNNKEL in the germline V gene (reference sequence). The CDR3 sequence is CASSQGLLAGAPRETQYF.

The chain employs TRBV7-9 and TRBJ2-5; TCRdb returns TRBD1, unconfirmable since there is no DNA. The germline CDR1 and CDR2 sequences are SEHNR and FQNEAQ (reference sequence). The CDR3 is 14 amino acids. The CDR3 sequence: CASSFRDRSETQYF.

The J gene is TRBJ1-1, the V gene TRBV5-1; TCRdb selects TRBD1, and the lack of DNA leaves this call unchecked. CDR1 and CDR2 from the germline V gene are SGHRS and YFSETQ. This CDR3 has 16 residues. CDR3 sequence: CASKTGGLDGNTEAFF.

The chain is built from TRBV20-1 and TRBJ2-4. This CDR3 contains 14 residues. The germline CDR1 and CDR2 sequences are DFQATT and SNEGSKA (reference sequence). This chain's CDR3 is CSARDSAVRDIQYF.

This chain connects TRBV11-3 to TRBJ2-7. Germline CDR1 and CDR2: SGHNT and YENEEA. This CDR3 contains 12 residues. The CDR3 protein is CASSLDPDEQYF.

The rearrangement uses TRBV2 and TRBJ1-2. Per germline, CDR1 SNHLY and CDR2 FYNNEI. This CDR3 has 13 residues. The CDR3 region is CASSDGLSYGYTF.

The genes are TRBV5-1 and TRBJ1-1; TCRdb names TRBD1, which stays unverified in the absence of DNA. CDR1 is SGHRS, CDR2 YFSETQ, per germline. CDR3 length: 13 residues. CDR3 loop: CASSSGPGPEAFF.

V is TRBV5-1 and J is TRBJ1-6. Germline loops: CDR1 SGHRS, CDR2 YFSETQ. The CDR3 is 13 residues long. CDR3 loop: CASSPAIDSPLHF.

This chain uses TRBV24-1 with TRBJ1-5. This CDR3 contains 14 residues. Germline CDR1 reads KGHDR; CDR2 reads SFDVKD. This chain's CDR3 is CATEAGGFNQPQHF.

This chain links TRBV7-9 with TRBJ1-5; no DNA is available, so the TRBD1 call from TCRdb remains unchecked. This CDR3 has 15 residues. CDR1 is SEHNR, CDR2 FQNEAQ, per germline (reference sequence). The CDR3 protein is CASSAAGTENQPQHF.